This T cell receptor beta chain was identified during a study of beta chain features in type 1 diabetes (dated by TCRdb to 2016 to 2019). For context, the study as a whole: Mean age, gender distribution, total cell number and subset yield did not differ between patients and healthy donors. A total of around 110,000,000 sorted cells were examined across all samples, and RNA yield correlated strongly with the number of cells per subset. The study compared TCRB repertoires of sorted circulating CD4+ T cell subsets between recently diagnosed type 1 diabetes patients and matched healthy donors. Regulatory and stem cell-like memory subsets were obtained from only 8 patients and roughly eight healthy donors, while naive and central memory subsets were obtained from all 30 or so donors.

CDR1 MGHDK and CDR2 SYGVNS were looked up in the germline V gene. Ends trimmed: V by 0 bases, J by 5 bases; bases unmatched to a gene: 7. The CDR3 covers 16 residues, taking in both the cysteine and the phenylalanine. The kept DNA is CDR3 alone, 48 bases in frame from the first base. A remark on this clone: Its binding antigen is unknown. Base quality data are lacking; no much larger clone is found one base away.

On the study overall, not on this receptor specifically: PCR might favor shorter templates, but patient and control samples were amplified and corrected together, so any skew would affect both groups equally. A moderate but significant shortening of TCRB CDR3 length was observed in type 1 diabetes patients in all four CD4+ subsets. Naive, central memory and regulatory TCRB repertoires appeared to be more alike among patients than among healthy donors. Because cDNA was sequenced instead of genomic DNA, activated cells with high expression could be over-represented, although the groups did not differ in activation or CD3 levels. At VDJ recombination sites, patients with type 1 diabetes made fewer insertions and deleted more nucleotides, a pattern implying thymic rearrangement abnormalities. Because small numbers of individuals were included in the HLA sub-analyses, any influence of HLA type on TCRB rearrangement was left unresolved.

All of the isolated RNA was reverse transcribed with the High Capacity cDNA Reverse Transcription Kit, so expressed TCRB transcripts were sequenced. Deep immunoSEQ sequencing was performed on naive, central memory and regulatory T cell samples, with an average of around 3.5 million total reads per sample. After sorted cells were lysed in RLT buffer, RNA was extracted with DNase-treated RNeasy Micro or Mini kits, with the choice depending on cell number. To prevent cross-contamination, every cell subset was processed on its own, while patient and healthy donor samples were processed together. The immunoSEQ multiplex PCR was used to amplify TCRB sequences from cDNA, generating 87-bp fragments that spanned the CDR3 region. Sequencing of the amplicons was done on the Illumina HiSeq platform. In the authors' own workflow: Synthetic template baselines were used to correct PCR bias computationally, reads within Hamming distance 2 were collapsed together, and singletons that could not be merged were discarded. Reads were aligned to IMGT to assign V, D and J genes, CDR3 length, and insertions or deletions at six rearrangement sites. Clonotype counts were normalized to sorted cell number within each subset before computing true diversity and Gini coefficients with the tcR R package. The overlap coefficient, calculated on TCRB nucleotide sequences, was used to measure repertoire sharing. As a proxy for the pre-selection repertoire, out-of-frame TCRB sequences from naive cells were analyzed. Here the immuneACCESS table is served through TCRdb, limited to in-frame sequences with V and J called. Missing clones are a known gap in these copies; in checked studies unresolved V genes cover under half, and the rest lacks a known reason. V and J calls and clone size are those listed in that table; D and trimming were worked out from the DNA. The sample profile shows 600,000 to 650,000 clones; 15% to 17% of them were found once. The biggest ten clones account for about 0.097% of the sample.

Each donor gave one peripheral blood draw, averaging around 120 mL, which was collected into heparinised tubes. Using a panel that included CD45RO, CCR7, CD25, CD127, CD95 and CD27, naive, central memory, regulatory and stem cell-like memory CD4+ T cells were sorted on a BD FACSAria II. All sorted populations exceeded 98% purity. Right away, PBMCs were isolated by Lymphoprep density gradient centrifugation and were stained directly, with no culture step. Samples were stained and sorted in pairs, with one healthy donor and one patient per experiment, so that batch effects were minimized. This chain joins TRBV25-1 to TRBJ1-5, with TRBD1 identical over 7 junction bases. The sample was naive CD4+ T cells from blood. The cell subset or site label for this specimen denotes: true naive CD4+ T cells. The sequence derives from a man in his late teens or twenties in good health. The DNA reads TGTGCCAGCAGTGAATACGGCGGAGGGGGCCATCAGCCCCAGCATTTT. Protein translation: CASSEYGGGGHQPQHF.